This T cell receptor (beta chain) originates from a study of blood T cell repertoires in COVID-19. Study-wide background: Material from acute and convalescent COVID-19 was sourced from the United States, Italy and Spain. PBMCs, B-cell-depleted T cells, or T cells were the source of the cDNA or gDNA that made up the material.

As processed by the authors: How many nucleated cells were present was estimated from reference gene primer amplification. Generated by immunoSEQ multiplex PCR, the TCRdb table keeps only in-frame clones and is missing some. V, J and clone size reflect that table, while D and trimming were determined from the DNA. The data contain about 210,000 clones, 87% of them singletons. This TCR came from a young man with acute COVID-19. Sequencing input: PBMCs or T cells enriched from blood (not recorded which).

The CDR3 sequence: CASSFSSYEQYF. The CDR3 DNA sequence: TGTGCCAGCAGCTTCAGCTCCTACGAGCAGTACTTC. The chain couples TRBV11-3 to TRBJ2-7; D is undetermined. There are 12 residues in the CDR3. V shed 3 bases and J shed 0 bases, with 3 bases lying between them. From germline, CDR1 is SGHNT and CDR2 YENEEA.